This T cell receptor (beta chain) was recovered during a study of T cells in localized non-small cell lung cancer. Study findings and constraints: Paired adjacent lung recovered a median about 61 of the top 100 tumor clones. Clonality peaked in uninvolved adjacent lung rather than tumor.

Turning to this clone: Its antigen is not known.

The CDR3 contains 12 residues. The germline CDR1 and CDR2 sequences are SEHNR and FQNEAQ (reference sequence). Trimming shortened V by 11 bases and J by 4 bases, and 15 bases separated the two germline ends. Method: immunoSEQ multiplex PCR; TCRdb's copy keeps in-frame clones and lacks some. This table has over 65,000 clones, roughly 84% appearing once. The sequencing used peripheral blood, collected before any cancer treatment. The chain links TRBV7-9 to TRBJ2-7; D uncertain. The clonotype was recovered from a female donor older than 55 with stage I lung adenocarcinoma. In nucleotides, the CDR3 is TGTGCCGGGTCGAGGAATTCTTACGAGCAGTACTTC. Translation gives CAGSRNSYEQYF.